The 28 T cell receptor beta chains given below trace back to one sample, sequenced in a study of blood T cell repertoires in COVID-19. Measured with immunoSEQ multiplex PCR; TCRdb has only the in-frame clones, and not every one. The repertoire holds around 260,000 clones, with 75% to 90% as singletons. The sequenced material came from peripheral blood. The receptors were sampled from a woman aged 25 to 39 with active or convalescent COVID-19.

The CDR3, as DNA: TGTGCCAGCAGTTCCCGGGGACTAGCGGGCACAGATACGCAGTATTTT. It yields the protein CASSSRGLAGTDTQYF. The gene calls are TRBV6-2 or TRBV6-3 and TRBJ2-3, with TRBD2 identical over 11 bases. V was pared by 4 bases and J by 1 base, with 4 bases of the junction left unmatched. The germline gives CDR1 MNHEY, CDR2 SVGEGT. CDR3 length: 16 amino acids.

This chain uses TRBV5-4 with TRBJ2-1; 11 nucleotides match TRBD2. Germline V lookup: CDR1 SGHNT, CDR2 YYREEE (reference sequence). After removal of 0 bases from V and 5 bases from J, the junction contained 1 base not matched to a gene. CDR3 length equals 15 residues. The CDR3 spells CASSLGLAGHNEQFF. In DNA, the CDR3 is TGTGCCAGCAGCTTGGGACTAGCGGGGCACAATGAGCAGTTCTTC.

The chain joins TRBV6-6 to TRBJ1-2; 7 bases are shared with TRBD1. Germline trimming cut 8 bases from V and 6 bases from J; bases unmatched to any gene: 9. The germline V gene has CDR1 MNHNY and CDR2 SVGAGI (reference sequence). The CDR3 covers 13 residues. CDR3 residues: CASVVNRGNGYTF. CDR3 nucleotides: TGTGCCAGCGTGGTAAACAGGGGCAATGGCTACACCTTC.

The J gene is TRBJ2-2, the V gene TRBV2, with 11 bases aligning to TRBD2. The CDR3 loop spans 15 amino acids. Germline CDR1 reads SNHLY; CDR2 reads FYNNEI. The J segment lost 4 bases and the V segment lost 6 bases, leaving 4 bases of the junction unmatched. CDR3 coding DNA: TGTGCCAGCAGGACTAGCGGGGTCGTCACCGGGGAGCTGTTTTTT. Translation: CASRTSGVVTGELFF.

The chain combines TRBV29-1 with TRBJ1-2; TRBD1 might be the D (6 bases). The CDR3 sequence is 12 residues long. Germline V gene lookup returns CDR1 SQVTM and CDR2 ANQGSEA. V lost 5 bases and J lost 6, with 13 bases in between. Written as DNA, the CDR3 is TGCAGCGTTACTGGGACATCAGATGGCTACACCTTC. This encodes CSVTGTSDGYTF.

The gene calls are TRBV2 and TRBJ1-5, with 7 bases matching TRBD1. This CDR3 contains 13 residues. The V gene end was trimmed by 4 bases and the J gene end by 6 bases; junction bases not matched to a gene: 3. The germline V gene has CDR1 SNHLY and CDR2 FYNNEI. In nucleotides, the CDR3 is TGTGCCAGCAGTGGACAGGGAGGTCAGCCCCAGCATTTT. Protein sequence: CASSGQGGQPQHF.

The chain joins TRBV5-6 to TRBJ1-6, with 9 bases lining up with TRBD1. The CDR3 length is 19 residues. Germline V lookup: CDR1 SGHDT, CDR2 YYEEEE. V dropped 3 bases and J dropped 0; count of bases not matched to a gene: 10. The CDR3 coding sequence is TGTGCCAGCAGCTACGGGACAGGGCGCTTAAGCTCCTATAATTCACCCCTCCACTTT. This sequence encodes CASSYGTGRLSSYNSPLHF.

The gene calls are TRBV18 and TRBJ2-5, with TRBD2 identical over 11 bases. The CDR3 covers 16 residues. Germline assignment: CDR1 KGHSH and CDR2 LQKENI. V lost 2 bases and J lost 4; bases outside the gene matches: 6. The CDR3 region has the DNA TGTGCCAGCTCACCAAGCTCTAGCGGGGGGCTAGAGACCCAGTACTTC. It translates to CASSPSSSGGLETQYF. Together with reference TRBV18 and TRBJ2-5, the CDR3 gives the full variable domain: NAGVMQNPRHLVRRRGQEARLRCSPMKGHSHVYWYRQLPEEGLKFMVYLQKENIIDESGMPKERFSAEFPKEGPSILRIQQVVRGDSAAYFCASSPSSSGGLETQYFGPGTRLLVL.

The chain couples TRBV23-1 to TRBJ2-7; TRBD1 matches 9 bases. TRBV23-1 belongs to the ORF category, with a function that is uncertain. This CDR3 has 19 amino acids. After removal of 0 bases from V and 2 bases from J, the junction contained 14 bases not matched to a gene. The CDR3 coding sequence is TGCGCCAGCAGTCAATCGGGAAGATCGGGGACAGGGAATACCTACGAGCAGTACTTC. Protein product: CASSQSGRSGTGNTYEQYF.

The table lists this clone with a few counts. The chain has TRBV9 and TRBJ2-2; a possible D gene is TRBD1 (5 bases). The CDR3 runs to 16 residues. Germline V gene data show CDR1 as SGDLS and CDR2 as YYNGEE. V was clipped by 0 bases and J by 6 bases, with 15 bases between them. CDR3 sequence reads: CASSVAGQGRPGELFF. DNA for the CDR3: TGTGCCAGCAGCGTAGCTGGGCAGGGAAGGCCCGGGGAGCTGTTTTTT.

This chain uses TRBV5-4 with TRBJ1-2; D may be TRBD1 (6 bases). The germline V gene encodes CDR1 SGHNT and CDR2 YYREEE (reference sequence). The CDR3 is 14 residues long. Trimming took 0 bases from V and 3 from J, leaving 9 bases between them. The CDR3 DNA sequence: TGTGCCAGCAGCTTGGGGGGGCTAGACTATGGCTACACCTTC. It specifies CASSLGGLDYGYTF.

V usage is TRBV15 and J usage is TRBJ1-5, with D possibly TRBD1 on 5 matching bases. This CDR3 is 16 amino acids long. Trimming removed 3 bases from V and 6 bases from J, with 18 bases in between. The V gene's germline CDR1 is LNHNV and CDR2 YYDKDF (reference sequence). The CDR3 DNA follows: TGTGCCACCAGCAGGGGGGGGATGGACTTAGTTCAGCCCCAGCATTTT. Translated, it gives CATSRGGMDLVQPQHF. Variable domain in full (rest from reference TRBV15 and TRBJ1-5): DAMVIQNPRYQVTQFGKPVTLSCSQTLNHNVMYWYQQKSSQAPKLLFHYYDKDFNNEADTPDNFQSRRPNTSFCFLDIRSPGLGDTAMYLCATSRGGMDLVQPQHFGDGTRLSIL.

The gene calls are TRBV9 and TRBJ1-1, with a weak D call TRBD1 (5 bases). V was pared by 4 bases and J by 4 bases, with 17 bases between. Germline lookup yields CDR1 SGDLS and CDR2 YYNGEE. This CDR3 has 15 residues. The CDR3 DNA is TGTGCCAGCAGCCCACCCAGGCGGGGGGTCACTGAAGCTTTCTTT. It specifies CASSPPRRGVTEAFF.

The V call is TRBV2, the J call TRBJ1-2; a weak D match, TRBD1 (6 bases). Trimming pared 4 bases from V and 3 bases from J, leaving 9 bases between. The CDR3 has 13 residues. CDR1 is SNHLY and CDR2 is FYNNEI in the germline V gene. The CDR3 sequence: CASSARGDYGYTF. In DNA, the CDR3 is TGTGCCAGCAGTGCCAGGGGAGACTATGGCTACACCTTC.

The rearrangement uses TRBV13 and TRBJ2-6; 7 bases are a match to TRBD1. The CDR3 runs 17 residues. From germline, CDR1 is PRHDT and CDR2 FYEKMQ (reference sequence). V gave up 5 bases and J gave up 0 bases; unmatched junction bases: 7. The CDR3 bases are TGTGCCAGCAGCACGGACAGGAGAAACTCTGGGGCCAACGTCCTGACTTTC. This encodes CASSTDRRNSGANVLTF. The full variable domain, with the rest looked up from reference TRBV13 and TRBJ2-6, is AAGVIQSPRHLIKEKRETATLKCYPIPRHDTVYWYQQGPGQDPQFLISFYEKMQSDKGSIPDRFSAQQFSDYHSELNMSSLELGDSALYFCASSTDRRNSGANVLTFGAGSRLTVL.

This rearrangement joins TRBV9 to TRBJ2-7; D perhaps matches TRBD1 (5 bases). The CDR3 length is 14 residues. V gave up 0 bases and J gave up 3 bases, with 10 bases separating them. Germline V CDR1 and CDR2: SGDLS, YYNGEE. The CDR3 nucleotides read TGTGCCAGCAGCGTAGCCAGCAGGGACTACGAGCAGTACTTC. Translation gives CASSVASRDYEQYF.

The V and J genes are TRBV7-6 and TRBJ2-7, with 7 bases matching TRBD2. The CDR3 sequence is 15 residues long. Germline CDR1 and CDR2: SGHVS and FNYEAQ. The J segment lost 1 base and the V segment lost 0 bases, leaving 3 bases of the junction unmatched. The CDR3 loop is CASSLAGGGSYEQYF. The CDR3 coding sequence is TGTGCCAGCAGCTTAGCTGGGGGAGGGTCCTACGAGCAGTACTTC.

The chain uses TRBV9 and TRBJ1-3; 10 nucleotides line up with TRBD1. The CDR3 runs to 17 residues. Losses at the gene ends were 0 bases for V and 2 bases for J; bases not matched to a gene: 5. The germline CDR1 and CDR2 sequences are SGDLS and YYNGEE. Written as DNA, the CDR3 is TGTGCCAGCAGCGTAGAGGGACAGGGGCTAACTGGAAACACCATATATTTT. Protein: CASSVEGQGLTGNTIYF.

This clone was seen more than once but under ten times. This sequence joins TRBV28 and TRBJ1-5; a possible D gene is TRBD1 (5 bases). Per germline, CDR1 MDHEN and CDR2 SYDVKM. The V gene lost 2 bases and the J gene lost 2 bases, with 19 bases spanning the gap. The CDR3 runs 18 residues. CDR3 amino acids: CASSLRVGQGKGNQPQHF. In nucleotides, the CDR3 is TGTGCCAGCAGTTTAAGGGTAGGCCAGGGAAAGGGCAATCAGCCCCAGCATTTT.

The gene calls are TRBV7-8 and TRBJ2-7, with 12 bases fitting TRBD2. Germline-derived CDR1 and CDR2 are SGHVS and FQNEAQ. This CDR3 contains 16 residues. Unmatched junction bases numbered 6, after V lost 4 bases and J lost 2 bases. In nucleotides, the CDR3 is TGTGCCAGCAGCTCCTCTAGCGGGGGGGCCGCCTACGAGCAGTACTTC. Its translation: CASSSSSGGAAYEQYF.

A few counts support this clone. V and J are TRBV24-1 and TRBJ2-2; D is possibly TRBD2 (7 bases). The CDR3 is 17 residues long. V lost 3 bases and J 2 bases, leaving 15 bases between the germline ends. Germline V CDR1 and CDR2: KGHDR, SFDVKD. CDR3 region: CATSDAGDYLNTGELFF. CDR3 nucleotide sequence: TGTGCCACCAGTGATGCAGGGGACTACCTTAACACCGGGGAGCTGTTTTTT.

V is TRBV6-5 and J is TRBJ1-5; 9 bases are a match to TRBD1. The CDR3 extends over 15 amino acids. Looked up from germline, CDR1 is MNHEY and CDR2 is SVGAGI. The J segment lost 5 bases and the V segment lost 5 bases, leaving 7 bases of the junction unmatched. In DNA form, the CDR3 reads TGTGCCAGCAGTCCCGGGGACAGGGTACATCAGCCCCAGCATTTT. This translates into CASSPGDRVHQPQHF.

V gene TRBV11-1 combines with J gene TRBJ2-7; possible D gene TRBD1, 7 bases. This CDR3 contains 12 residues. The germline gives CDR1 SGHAT, CDR2 FQDESV (reference sequence). Trimming shortened V by 8 bases and J by 2 bases, and 10 bases separated the two germline ends. Here the CDR3 reads CASAGQTYEQYF. The CDR3, as DNA: TGTGCCAGCGCGGGACAGACCTACGAGCAGTACTTC. The full variable domain, with the rest looked up from reference TRBV11-1 and TRBJ2-7, is EAEVAQSPRYKITEKSQAVAFWCDPISGHATLYWYRQILGQGPELLVQFQDESVVDDSQLPKDRFSAERLKGVDSTLKIQPAELGDSAMYLCASAGQTYEQYFGPGTRLTVT.

With regard to this clone: Within the sample, other DNA sequences also encode this same CDR3. CDR3 DNA sequence: TGTGCCAGCAGTTTAAGAGGGAACACTGAAGCTTTCTTT. This gives the protein CASSLRGNTEAFF. The chain carries TRBV12-3 or TRBV12-4 and TRBJ1-1; D is ambiguous. The CDR3 covers 13 residues. V lost 2 bases, J lost 1 base, and 5 bases lay in between.

This chain connects TRBV9 to TRBJ1-4, with D possibly being TRBD1 (6 bases). With 0 bases removed from V and 7 bases from J, the gap between germline ends came to 13 bases. The CDR3 covers 15 residues. Germline V gene sequence: CDR1 SGDLS, CDR2 YYNGEE. For the CDR3, the DNA is TGTGCCAGCAGCGTAGATGTGGGGGCCGGTGAAAAACTGTTTTTT. Encoded protein: CASSVDVGAGEKLFF.

CDR3 amino acids: CASSQMLLYRGNSYEQYF. CDR3 bases: TGCGCCAGCAGTCAAATGCTACTCTACAGGGGAAACTCCTACGAGCAGTACTTC. The gene calls are TRBV23-1 and TRBJ2-7, with TRBD1 matching over 7 bases. TRBV23-1 is reported as an ORF; its role is uncertain. V shed 2 bases and J 0 bases; nucleotides not matched to a gene: 13. The CDR3 covers 18 residues.

The J gene is TRBJ2-3, the V gene TRBV2; TRBD2 agrees at 7 bases. The length of the CDR3 is 13 residues. The germline gives CDR1 SNHLY, CDR2 FYNNEI. The junction had 7 bases not matched to a gene; V was cut back by 7 bases and J by 6 bases. Written as DNA, the CDR3 is TGTGCCAGCACTTCACTAGCGATGGATACGCAGTATTTT. The encoded protein is CASTSLAMDTQYF.

The sample holds one count of this clone. This chain uses TRBV5-6 with TRBJ2-1, with a possible D match to TRBD2 (6 bases). V gave up 4 bases and J gave up 3 bases, with 17 bases separating them. There are 16 residues in the CDR3. The germline V gene encodes CDR1 SGHDT and CDR2 YYEEEE. The CDR3 sequence is CASSAGLAGFYNEQFF. The CDR3 DNA reads TGTGCCAGCAGCGCGGGTCTGGCGGGGTTCTACAATGAGCAGTTCTTC.